The present T cell receptor beta chain was sequenced within a study of tumor-infiltrating lymphocytes in oesophageal squamous cell carcinoma. TCRdb fed the PCR reads into MiXCR, producing one record per CDR3 protein. The sample carries nearly 9,000 distinct CDR3 sequences, roughly 65% recorded once. Trimming shortened V by 10 bases and J by 6 bases, and 12 bases separated the two germline ends. CDR3 length equals 11 residues. Germline values: CDR1 MDHEN, CDR2 SYDVKM. The sample consisted of esophageal tumor tissue. V gene TRBV28 combines with J gene TRBJ1-1; the D gene is possibly TRBD1 (5 bases). This clonotype was obtained from a female donor with esophageal squamous cell carcinoma. The CDR3, as DNA: TGTGCCACCATGGGACGCCCTGAAGCTTTCTTT. Its protein is CATMGRPEAFF.